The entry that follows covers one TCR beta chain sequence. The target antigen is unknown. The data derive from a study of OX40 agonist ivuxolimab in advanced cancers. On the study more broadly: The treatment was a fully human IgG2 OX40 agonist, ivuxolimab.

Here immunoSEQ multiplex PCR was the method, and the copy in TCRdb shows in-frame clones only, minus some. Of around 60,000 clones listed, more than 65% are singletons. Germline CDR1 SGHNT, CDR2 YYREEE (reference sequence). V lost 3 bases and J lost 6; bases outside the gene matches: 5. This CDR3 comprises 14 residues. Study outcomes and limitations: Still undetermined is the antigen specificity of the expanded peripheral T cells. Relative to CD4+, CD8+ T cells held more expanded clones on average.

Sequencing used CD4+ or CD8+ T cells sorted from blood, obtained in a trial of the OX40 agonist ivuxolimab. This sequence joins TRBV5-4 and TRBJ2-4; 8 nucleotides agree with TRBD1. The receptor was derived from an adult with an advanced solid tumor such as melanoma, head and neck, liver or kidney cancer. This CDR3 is CASSSDRVGNIQYF. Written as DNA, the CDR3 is TGTGCCAGCAGCTCGGACAGGGTTGGAAACATTCAGTACTTC.